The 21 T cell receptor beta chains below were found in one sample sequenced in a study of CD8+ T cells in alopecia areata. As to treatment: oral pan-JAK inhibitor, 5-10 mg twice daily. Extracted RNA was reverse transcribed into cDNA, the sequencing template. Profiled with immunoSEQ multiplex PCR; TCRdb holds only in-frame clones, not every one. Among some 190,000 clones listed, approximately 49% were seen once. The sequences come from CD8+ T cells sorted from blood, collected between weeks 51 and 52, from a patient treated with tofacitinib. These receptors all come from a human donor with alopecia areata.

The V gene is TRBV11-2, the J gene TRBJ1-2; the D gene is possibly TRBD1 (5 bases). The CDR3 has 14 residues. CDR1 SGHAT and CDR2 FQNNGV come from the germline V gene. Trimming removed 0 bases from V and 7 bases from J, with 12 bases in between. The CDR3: CASSLEGLLGGYTF. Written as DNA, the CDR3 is TGTGCCAGCAGCTTAGAGGGGCTTCTAGGTGGCTACACCTTC.

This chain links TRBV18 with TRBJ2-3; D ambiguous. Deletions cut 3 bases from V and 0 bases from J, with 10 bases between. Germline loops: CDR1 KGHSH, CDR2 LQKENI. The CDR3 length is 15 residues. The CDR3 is CASSPLAGSTDTQYF. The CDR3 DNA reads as TGTGCCAGCTCACCTCTCGCCGGGAGCACAGATACGCAGTATTTT.

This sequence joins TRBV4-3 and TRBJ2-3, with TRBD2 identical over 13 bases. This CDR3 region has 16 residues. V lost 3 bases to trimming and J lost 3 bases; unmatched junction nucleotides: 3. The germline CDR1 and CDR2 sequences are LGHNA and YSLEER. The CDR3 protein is CASSQWTSGGTDTQYF. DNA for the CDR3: TGCGCCAGCAGCCAGTGGACTAGCGGGGGAACAGATACGCAGTATTTT.

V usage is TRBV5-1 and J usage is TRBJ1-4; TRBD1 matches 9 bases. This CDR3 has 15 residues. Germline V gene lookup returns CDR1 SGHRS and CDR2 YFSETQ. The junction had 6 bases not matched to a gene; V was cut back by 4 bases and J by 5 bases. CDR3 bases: TGCGCCAGCAGCCCGCCGGGACAGGGAAATGAAAAACTGTTTTTT. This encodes CASSPPGQGNEKLFF.

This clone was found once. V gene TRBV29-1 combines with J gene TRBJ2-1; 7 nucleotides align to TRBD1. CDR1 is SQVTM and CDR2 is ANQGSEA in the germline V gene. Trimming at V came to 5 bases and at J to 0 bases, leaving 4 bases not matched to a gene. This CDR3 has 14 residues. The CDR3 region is CSVHRGSSYNEQFF. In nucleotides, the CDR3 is TGCAGCGTTCACAGGGGTAGCTCCTACAATGAGCAGTTCTTC.

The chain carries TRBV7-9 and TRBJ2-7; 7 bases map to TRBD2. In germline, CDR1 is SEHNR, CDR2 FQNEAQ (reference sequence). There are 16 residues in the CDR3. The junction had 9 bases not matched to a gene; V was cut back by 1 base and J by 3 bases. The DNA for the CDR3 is TGTGCCAGCAGCTTAGGTGGGCGGGGGTCAATCTACGAGCAGTACTTC. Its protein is CASSLGGRGSIYEQYF.

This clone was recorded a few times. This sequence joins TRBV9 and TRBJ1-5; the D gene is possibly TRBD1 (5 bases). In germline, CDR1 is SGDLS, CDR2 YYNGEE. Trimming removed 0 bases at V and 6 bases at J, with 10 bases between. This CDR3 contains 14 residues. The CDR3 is CASSVGREVQPQHF. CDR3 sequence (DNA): TGTGCCAGCAGCGTAGGCAGGGAGGTTCAGCCCCAGCATTTT.

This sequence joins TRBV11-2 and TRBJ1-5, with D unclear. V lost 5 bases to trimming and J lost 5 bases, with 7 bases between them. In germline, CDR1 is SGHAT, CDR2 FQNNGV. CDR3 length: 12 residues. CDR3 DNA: TGTGCCAGCAGCGATGGGTATCAGCCCCAGCATTTT. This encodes CASSDGYQPQHF.

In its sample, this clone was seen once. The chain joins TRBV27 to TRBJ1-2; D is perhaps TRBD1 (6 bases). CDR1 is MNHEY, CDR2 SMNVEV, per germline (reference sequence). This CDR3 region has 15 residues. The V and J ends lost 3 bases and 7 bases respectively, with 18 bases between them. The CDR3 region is CASSFQGTGSGGYTF. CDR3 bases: TGTGCCAGCAGTTTTCAGGGTACAGGGTCGGGTGGCTACACCTTC.

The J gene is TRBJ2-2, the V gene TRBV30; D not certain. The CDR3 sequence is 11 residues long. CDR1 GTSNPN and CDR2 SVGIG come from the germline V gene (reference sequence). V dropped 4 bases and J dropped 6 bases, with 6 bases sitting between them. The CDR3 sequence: CAWTEAGELFF. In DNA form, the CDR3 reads TGTGCCTGGACCGAGGCCGGGGAGCTGTTTTTT.

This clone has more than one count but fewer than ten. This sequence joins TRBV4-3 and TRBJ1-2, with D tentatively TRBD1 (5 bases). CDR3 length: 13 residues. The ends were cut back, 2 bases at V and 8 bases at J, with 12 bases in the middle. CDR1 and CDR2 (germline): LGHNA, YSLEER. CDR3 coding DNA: TGCGCCAGCAGCCAAAGTGTAGGGGACGGCTACACCTTC. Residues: CASSQSVGDGYTF.

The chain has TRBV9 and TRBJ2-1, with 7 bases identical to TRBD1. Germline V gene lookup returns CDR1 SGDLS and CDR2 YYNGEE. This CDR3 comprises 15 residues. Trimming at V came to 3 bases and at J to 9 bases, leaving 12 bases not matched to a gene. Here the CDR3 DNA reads TGTGCCAGCAGCGCCCGGACAGGCGTAATTAGTGAGCAGTTCTTC. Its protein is CASSARTGVISEQFF.

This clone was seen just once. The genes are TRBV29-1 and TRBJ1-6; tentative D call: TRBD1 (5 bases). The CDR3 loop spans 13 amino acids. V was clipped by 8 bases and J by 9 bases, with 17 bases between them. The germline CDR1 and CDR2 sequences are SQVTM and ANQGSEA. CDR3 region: CSTGDAEGSPLHF. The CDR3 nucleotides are TGCAGCACTGGGGACGCGGAGGGTTCACCCCTCCACTTT. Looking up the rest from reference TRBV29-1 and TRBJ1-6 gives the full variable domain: SAVISQKPSRDICQRGTSLTIQCQVDSQVTMMFWYRQQPGQSLTLIATANQGSEATYESGFVIDKFPISRPNLTFSTLTVSNMSPEDSSIYLCSTGDAEGSPLHFGNGTRLTVT.

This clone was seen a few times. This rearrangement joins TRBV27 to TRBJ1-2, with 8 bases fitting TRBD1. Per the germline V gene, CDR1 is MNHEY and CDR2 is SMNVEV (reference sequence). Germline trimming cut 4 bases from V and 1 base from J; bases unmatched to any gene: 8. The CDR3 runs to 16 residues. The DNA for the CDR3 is TGTGCCAGCAGTTCGAGACTGGACAGGGATAACTATGGCTACACCTTC. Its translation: CASSSRLDRDNYGYTF.

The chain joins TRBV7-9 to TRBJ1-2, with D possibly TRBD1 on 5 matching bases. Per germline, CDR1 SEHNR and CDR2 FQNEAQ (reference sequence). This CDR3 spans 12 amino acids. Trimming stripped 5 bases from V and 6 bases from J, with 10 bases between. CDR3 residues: CASSQQGDGYTF. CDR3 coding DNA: TGTGCCAGCAGCCAGCAGGGAGATGGCTACACCTTC.

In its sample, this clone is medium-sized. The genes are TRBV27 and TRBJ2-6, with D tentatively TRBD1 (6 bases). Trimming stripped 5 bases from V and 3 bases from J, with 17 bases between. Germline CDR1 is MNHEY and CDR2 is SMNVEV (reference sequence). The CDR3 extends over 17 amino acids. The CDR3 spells CASSPLDSDVGANVLTF. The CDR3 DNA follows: TGTGCCAGCAGTCCCCTGGACAGTGATGTTGGGGCCAACGTCCTGACTTTC.

Here the CDR3 reads CASSYVRGSPLHF. The CDR3 DNA follows: TGTGCCAGCAGTTACGTCAGGGGCTCACCCCTCCACTTT. The chain joins TRBV6-5 to TRBJ1-6; the D gene is possibly TRBD1 (6 bases). Between the trimmed V and J ends, which lost 2 bases and 10 bases, there was a span of 9 bases. The germline V gene encodes CDR1 MNHEY and CDR2 SVGAGI. The CDR3 loop spans 13 amino acids.

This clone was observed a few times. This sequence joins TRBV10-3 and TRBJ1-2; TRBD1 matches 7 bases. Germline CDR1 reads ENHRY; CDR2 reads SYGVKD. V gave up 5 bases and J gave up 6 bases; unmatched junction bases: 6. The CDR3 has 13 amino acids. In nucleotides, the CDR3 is TGTGCCATCAGTCAGACAGGGCTGGATGGCTACACCTTC. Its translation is CAISQTGLDGYTF.

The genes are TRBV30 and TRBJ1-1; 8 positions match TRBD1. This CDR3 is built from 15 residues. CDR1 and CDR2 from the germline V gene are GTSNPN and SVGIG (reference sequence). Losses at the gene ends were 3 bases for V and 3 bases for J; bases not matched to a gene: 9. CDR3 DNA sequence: TGTGCCTGGAGCCACGGGACAGGAGGGTACACTGAAGCTTTCTTT. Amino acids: CAWSHGTGGYTEAFF.

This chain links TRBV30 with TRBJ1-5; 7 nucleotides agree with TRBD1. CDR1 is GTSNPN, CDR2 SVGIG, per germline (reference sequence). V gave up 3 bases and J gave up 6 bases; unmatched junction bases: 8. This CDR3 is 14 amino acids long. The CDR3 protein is CAWSLGGLGQPQHF. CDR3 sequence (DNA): TGTGCCTGGAGCCTAGGGGGCCTCGGTCAGCCCCAGCATTTT.

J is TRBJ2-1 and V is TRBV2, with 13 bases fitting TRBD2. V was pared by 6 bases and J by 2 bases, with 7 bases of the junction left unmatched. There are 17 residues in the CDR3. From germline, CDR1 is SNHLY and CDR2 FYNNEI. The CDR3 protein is CASRGGLAGPAYNEQFF. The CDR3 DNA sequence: TGTGCCAGCAGGGGGGGACTAGCGGGGCCAGCCTACAATGAGCAGTTCTTC.